A selection of T cell receptor beta chains follows, all from one sample in a study of T cell responses to AZD1222 COVID-19 vaccine. Sequenced by immunoSEQ multiplex PCR; TCRdb stores in-frame clones only, minus some. The repertoire holds under 150,000 clones, roughly 90% seen once, with approximately 1.6% in the top ten. The sample consisted of peripheral blood, taken 28 days after the second AZD1222 dose. The receptors stem from an adult who received the AZD1222 COVID-19 vaccine. CDR3s include the opening cysteine and the closing phenylalanine or tryptophan. D genes are given only for firm matches. Only some rows state a clone size, as once, few, many or a class for expanded clones.

j_call d_call v_call clone_size cdr3_aa cdr3_nt
TRBJ2-3 TRBD1 TRBV11-3 once CASSPDGTGGVDTQYF TGTGCCAGCAGTCCCGATGGGACAGGGGGCGTGGATACGCAGTATTTT
TRBJ1-6 NA TRBV10-3 NA CAISESDRNSPLHF TGTGCCATCAGTGAGTCAGACAGGAATTCACCCCTCCACTTT
TRBJ2-7 TRBD1 TRBV6-5 NA CASISTGQTYEQYF TGTGCCAGCATTTCGACAGGGCAGACCTACGAGCAGTACTTC
TRBJ2-1 NA TRBV2 once CASLPDVGSSYNEQFF TGTGCCAGCCTCCCGGATGTAGGGAGCTCCTACAATGAGCAGTTCTTC
TRBJ1-4 NA TRBV7-2 NA CASSPTSGRSNEKLFF TGTGCCAGCAGCCCGACCTCGGGCCGTAGTAATGAAAAACTGTTTTTT
TRBJ2-5 TRBD2 TRBV5-4 NA CASTSGTRGGETQYF TGTGCCAGCACCTCCGGGACTAGAGGGGGAGAGACCCAGTACTTC
TRBJ1-1 NA TRBV12-3/TRBV12-4 NA CASSFGGTEAFF TGTGCCAGCAGTTTTGGGGGTACTGAAGCTTTCTTT
TRBJ1-2 NA TRBV3-1/TRBV3-2 NA CASSQDVGRYGYTF TGTGCCAGCAGCCAAGATGTAGGCCGCTATGGCTACACCTTC
TRBJ1-5 NA TRBV30 few CAWSDGTSLNQPQHF TGTGCCTGGAGTGACGGGACAAGCCTCAATCAGCCCCAGCATTTT
TRBJ1-2 NA TRBV14 NA CASSQGYGYGYTF TGTGCCAGCAGCCAAGGCTACGGCTATGGCTACACCTTC
TRBJ1-6 NA TRBV30 NA CAAHSSYNSPLHF TGTGCCGCCCACAGCTCCTATAATTCACCCCTCCACTTT
TRBJ2-7 NA TRBV5-1 NA CASGTGSEQYF TGCGCCAGCGGCACAGGGTCCGAGCAGTACTTC
TRBJ2-5 TRBD1 TRBV7-8 NA CASSPWTGDETQYF TGTGCCAGCAGCCCCTGGACAGGGGATGAGACCCAGTACTTC
TRBJ1-1 NA TRBV5-6 NA CASSPNRDTEAFF TGTGCCAGCAGCCCTAACAGGGACACTGAAGCTTTCTTT
TRBJ2-2 NA TRBV28 NA CAARTDRLTGELFF TGTGCCGCCAGGACAGACCGACTCACCGGGGAGCTGTTTTTT
TRBJ1-6 TRBD1 TRBV5-1 NA CASSPATGGSSPLHF TGCGCCAGCAGCCCGGCGACAGGGGGCTCTTCACCCCTCCACTTT
TRBJ1-3 NA TRBV9 NA CASSVFQHPSSGNTIYF TGTGCCAGCAGCGTGTTCCAGCATCCGAGCTCTGGAAACACCATATATTTT
TRBJ2-5 TRBD1 TRBV5-1 NA CASSTGTGRETQYF TGCGCCAGCAGCACGGGGACAGGGCGGGAGACCCAGTACTTC
TRBJ2-2 NA TRBV2 NA CASSEILTGELFF TGTGCCAGCAGTGAAATATTAACAGGGGAGCTGTTTTTT
TRBJ1-2 NA TRBV5-4 NA CASSLDSDYGYTF TGTGCCAGCAGTCTAGATAGTGACTATGGCTACACCTTC
TRBJ1-6 NA TRBV5-1 NA CASSYNRVYNSPLHF TGCGCCAGCAGCTACAACAGGGTTTATAATTCACCCCTCCACTTT
TRBJ2-2 TRBD1 TRBV19 NA CASSTGTGIAGELFF TGTGCCAGTAGTACCGGGACAGGGATCGCCGGGGAGCTGTTTTTT
TRBJ2-2 NA TRBV6-2/TRBV6-3 few CASSFSSIRTGELFF TGTGCCAGCAGTTTCTCGAGTATACGGACCGGGGAGCTGTTTTTT
TRBJ1-1 NA TRBV20-1 many CSARESTEAFF TGCAGTGCTAGAGAAAGCACTGAAGCTTTCTTT
TRBJ1-1 NA TRBV6-5 NA CASRPLGGPTEAFF TGTGCCAGCCGCCCCCTTGGGGGACCCACTGAAGCTTTCTTT
TRBJ1-2 NA TRBV7-9 NA CASSLDGTLDGYTF TGTGCCAGCAGCCTAGACGGGACCTTGGACGGCTACACCTTC
TRBJ1-5 NA TRBV5-5 NA CASSLEGQSGQPQHF TGTGCCAGCAGCTTGGAGGGGCAGTCAGGCCAGCCCCAGCATTTT
TRBJ2-5 NA TRBV7-8 few CASSLVAFKQETQYF TGTGCCAGCAGCTTAGTGGCATTTAAGCAAGAGACCCAGTACTTC
TRBJ2-2 NA TRBV19 few CASSARSGANTGELFF TGTGCCAGTAGTGCCCGTAGCGGCGCGAACACCGGGGAGCTGTTTTTT
TRBJ2-5 TRBD2 TRBV7-2 once CASSLLAGGPPETQYF TGTGCCAGCAGCCTACTAGCGGGAGGGCCTCCGGAGACCCAGTACTTC
TRBJ1-1 TRBD1 TRBV7-2 NA CASSLDRGTEAFF TGTGCCAGCAGCTTAGACAGGGGCACTGAAGCTTTCTTT
TRBJ2-3 TRBD1 TRBV6-6 NA CASSNRDRGPDTQYF TGTGCCAGCAGTAACCGGGACAGGGGACCAGATACGCAGTATTTT
TRBJ1-6 TRBD1 TRBV5-1 NA CASSPAGTGIRSPLHF TGCGCCAGCAGCCCGGCCGGGACAGGGATTCGGTCACCCCTCCACTTT
TRBJ1-1 NA TRBV28 NA CASSFGGTEAFF TGTGCCAGCAGTTTCGGGGGCACTGAAGCTTTCTTT
TRBJ2-3 TRBD2 TRBV6-5 NA CASSSGLAADTQYF TGTGCCAGCAGTTCAGGACTAGCAGCAGATACGCAGTATTTT
TRBJ1-5 NA TRBV7-9 NA CASTGPGENQPQHF TGTGCCAGTACCGGGCCGGGGGAGAATCAGCCCCAGCATTTT
TRBJ1-4 TRBD1 TRBV5-5 NA CASSPPGQGLEKLFF TGTGCCAGCAGTCCTCCGGGACAGGGACTCGAAAAACTGTTTTTT
TRBJ1-1 NA TRBV19 NA CASSIDPGPPPTEAFF TGTGCCAGTAGTATAGATCCGGGGCCACCACCCACTGAAGCTTTCTTT
TRBJ1-1 NA TRBV28 NA CASSLLGNTEAFF TGTGCCAGCAGTTTACTGGGGAACACTGAAGCTTTCTTT
TRBJ1-3 NA TRBV11-2 NA CASSLDLGQGIVGNTIYF TGTGCCAGCAGCTTAGATCTTGGGCAGGGAATAGTTGGAAACACCATATATTTT